This entry lists 5 T cell receptor beta chains sequenced from one sample in a study of shared T cell receptors in the human thymus. Assay used: immunoSEQ multiplex PCR; TCRdb lists only in-frame clones, some missing. The sample consists of about 660,000 clones, over 75% of them appearing once. The data also belong to a second study, concerning human thymus T cells.

The specimen sequenced was thymocytes. These receptors all come from a boy younger than two with a congenital heart defect.

This rearrangement joins TRBV11-3 to TRBJ2-7; D not certain. CDR3 length: 14 amino acids. Germline-derived CDR1 and CDR2 are SGHNT and YENEEA. The ends were cut back, 2 bases at V and 3 bases at J, with 11 bases in the middle. In DNA form, the CDR3 reads TGTGCCAGCAGCTTAAACTTCCTGCGCTACGAGCAGTACTTC. It is translated as CASSLNFLRYEQYF.

This clone was seen just once. V usage is TRBV27 and J usage is TRBJ2-1, with TRBD2 as a possible D gene (6 bases). This CDR3 is built from 12 residues. V was clipped by 10 bases and J by 8 bases, with 15 bases between them. Germline-derived CDR1 and CDR2 are MNHEY and SMNVEV (reference sequence). The CDR3 spells CATFPRDYEQFF. As DNA, the CDR3 is TGTGCCACTTTCCCCCGGGACTATGAGCAGTTCTTC.

Written as DNA, the CDR3 is TGTGCCAGCAGCCCCCGACACGGACTAGCTGAACACTCCTACAATGAGCAGTTCTTC. It specifies CASSPRHGLAEHSYNEQFF. The V call is TRBV9, the J call TRBJ2-1; 8 bases agree with TRBD2. The germline gives CDR1 SGDLS, CDR2 YYNGEE. This CDR3 comprises 19 residues. The ends lost 4 bases at V and 0 bases at J; junction bases unmatched: 15.

This rearrangement joins TRBV7-6 to TRBJ2-2; a weak D match, TRBD1 (5 bases). With 3 bases removed from V and 1 base from J, the gap between germline ends came to 24 bases. Germline CDR1 is SGHVS and CDR2 is FNYEAQ. The CDR3 is 20 amino acids. In DNA, the CDR3 is TGTGCCAGCAGCTTCCCCGCAGGGATAGGCACCCCAAAGAACACCGGGGAGCTGTTTTTT. It yields the protein CASSFPAGIGTPKNTGELFF.

The genes are TRBV11-2 and TRBJ2-3; the match to TRBD2 covers 12 bases. Per germline, CDR1 SGHAT and CDR2 FQNNGV. The length of the CDR3 is 16 residues. After removal of 7 bases from V and 5 bases from J, the junction contained 10 bases not matched to a gene. CDR3 bases: TGTGCCAGCACCGAGAGGGCTAGCGGGAGGGTAGATACGCAGTATTTT. The encoded protein is CASTERASGRVDTQYF.